This is a list of T cell receptor beta chains from one sample in a study of human T cells and chemical hapten exposure. TCRdb ran MiXCR on the 5' RACE reads and lists one entry per CDR3 protein. This sample has tens of thousands of distinct CDR3 sequences, with more than 7.5% found just once. The receptor source for this set is a male donor in good health. Both conserved end residues are part of each CDR3. Each record gives: J gene, V gene, clone size, D gene, CDR3 DNA, CDR3 protein. The D gene is left open where the match is weak. Where a row states a size, it is once, few, many or the class of an expanded clone; other rows omit it.

>TRBJ1-1|TRBV29-1|few|-
TGCAGCGTTGAAGAGGGGAGGAATGGGAACACTGAAGCTTTCTTT
CSVEEGRNGNTEAFF
>TRBJ1-1|TRBV20-1|many|-
TGCAGTGGGCGCCAGGGGATGTTAGCTTTCTTT
CSGRQGMLAFF
>TRBJ1-1|TRBV12-3/TRBV12-4|many|-
TGTGCCAGCAGTTTCCCCCAGGGGCCAAACACTGAAGCTTTCTTT
CASSFPQGPNTEAFF
>TRBJ2-5|TRBV6-5|few|-
TGTGCCAGCAGCTCCGTGAAGGGGGAGACCCAGTACTTC
CASSSVKGETQYF
>TRBJ2-1|TRBV3-1|many|TRBD2
TGTGCCAGCAGCGGACTAGCGACCAACAATGAGCAGTTCTTC
CASSGLATNNEQFF
>TRBJ1-1|TRBV5-4|few|TRBD1
TGTGCCAGCAGCGGGACCACAGGGGGCATCGAAGCTTTCTTT
CASSGTTGGIEAFF
>TRBJ2-3|TRBV7-2|many|-
TGTGCCAGCAGCTTACTCGAGGTTCCAGATACGCAGTATTTT
CASSLLEVPDTQYF
>TRBJ2-7|TRBV6-2/TRBV6-3|many|TRBD1
TGTGCCAGCGAGGGGGCGGAAAAATACGAGCAGTACTTC
CASEGAEKYEQYF
>TRBJ2-3|TRBV12-3/TRBV12-4|many|TRBD1
TGTGCCAGCAGGGCCAGGACAGGGAACACAGATACGCAGTATTTT
CASRARTGNTDTQYF
>TRBJ1-1|TRBV20-1|few|-
TGCAGTGCTAGTCAAGGGTACACTGAAGCTTTCTTT
CSASQGYTEAFF
>TRBJ1-1|TRBV5-1|few|-
TGCGCCAGCAGCTTATCCAGGGTGGACACTGAAGCTTTCTTT
CASSLSRVDTEAFF
>TRBJ2-7|TRBV28|-|-
TGTGCCAGCAGTCCGACCTCCTCGGACGAGCAGTACTTC
CASSPTSSDEQYF
>TRBJ2-7|TRBV27|many|TRBD1
TGTGCCAGCAGTTTATCGGTGGGGGACAGGGAATACGAGCAGTACTTC
CASSLSVGDREYEQYF
>TRBJ1-2|TRBV5-3|many|TRBD1
TGTGCCAGAAGCTTGCAGGGGGCTACAGTTTATGGCTACACCTTC
CARSLQGATVYGYTF
>TRBJ2-5|TRBV7-2|few|-
TGTGCCAGCAGAAGAAGTGGGAGTGCCGAGACCCAGTACTTC
CASRRSGSAETQYF
>TRBJ1-1|TRBV6-2/TRBV6-3|many|TRBD1
TGTGCCAGCACCTGGACAGGGGGTAACACTGAAGCTTTCTTT
CASTWTGGNTEAFF
>TRBJ1-6|TRBV5-6|few|TRBD1
TGTGCCAGCAGCTTGGCACCAGGGGGCTCGAATTCACCCCTCCACTTT
CASSLAPGGSNSPLHF
>TRBJ2-7|TRBV29-1|many|TRBD1
TGCAGCGTTGCCGACAGGGGGCCCTACGAGCAGTACTTC
CSVADRGPYEQYF
>TRBJ2-1|TRBV12-3/TRBV12-4|many|-
TGTGCCAGCTTACCGAGATCTACGGGTGAGCAGTTCTTC
CASLPRSTGEQFF
>TRBJ2-7|TRBV29-1|many|TRBD1
TGCAGCGTCGGACAGGGCTCCTACGAGCAGTACTTC
CSVGQGSYEQYF
>TRBJ2-7|TRBV12-3/TRBV12-4|few|-
TGTGCCAGCAGTTTAACGACGGGAGTGAAGGAGCAGTACTTC
CASSLTTGVKEQYF
>TRBJ2-3|TRBV5-1|few|-
TGCGCCAGCAGCTCGGGACGTTCAGTCACAGATACGCAGTATTTT
CASSSGRSVTDTQYF
>TRBJ1-4|TRBV20-1|few|-
TGCAGTGCCCCGGGAGGCTTAGGGGAAAAACTGTTTTTT
CSAPGGLGEKLFF
>TRBJ2-7|TRBV29-1|-|TRBD2
TGCAGCGTTGCGGGAGGTAGCTCCTACGAGCAGTACTTC
CSVAGGSSYEQYF
>TRBJ2-3|TRBV7-8|-|TRBD2
TGTGCCAGCAGCTTTGGGACTAGCGGCACAGATACGCAGTATTTT
CASSFGTSGTDTQYF
>TRBJ2-7|TRBV29-1|many|TRBD1
TGCAGCGTCCTAGGGACTTATGGACAGGGGGAGGACGAGCAGTACTTC
CSVLGTYGQGEDEQYF
>TRBJ1-5|TRBV7-2|many|-
TGTGCCAGCAGCCTACGTTCAGCCCGCAATCAGCCCCAGCATTTT
CASSLRSARNQPQHF
>TRBJ2-5|TRBV5-1|-|TRBD2
TGCGCCAGCAGCTTGGGACTAGCGAGGGAGACCCAGTACTTC
CASSLGLARETQYF
>TRBJ2-3|TRBV29-1|-|-
TGCAGCGTTTATACAGGCCCGGCAGATACGCAGTATTTT
CSVYTGPADTQYF
>TRBJ1-3|TRBV7-8|-|-
TGTGCCAGCAGCTTAGATAGGCGCGCAGTGAATGGAAACACCATATATTTT
CASSLDRRAVNGNTIYF
>TRBJ1-3|TRBV6-6|-|-
TGTGCCAGCAGTTACCCCGGGACCACCTCTGGAAACACCATATATTTT
CASSYPGTTSGNTIYF
>TRBJ2-1|TRBV15|few|TRBD2
TGTGCCACCAGCACGCGCCCCAGGGGACTAGCGCCGTACAATGAGCAGTTCTTC
CATSTRPRGLAPYNEQFF
>TRBJ2-3|TRBV11-2|-|-
TGTGCCAGCAGCTTACAGCGGTCTAGCACAGATACGCAGTATTTT
CASSLQRSSTDTQYF
>TRBJ2-2|TRBV5-6|many|-
TGTGCCAGCAGCTTGGAGGGCATCCAGTTCGGGGCCGGGGAGCTGTTTTTT
CASSLEGIQFGAGELFF
>TRBJ2-1|TRBV20-1|many|TRBD2
TGCAGTGCTAGCGGGAGGGCTTACAATGAGCAGTTCTTC
CSASGRAYNEQFF
>TRBJ1-1|TRBV29-1|-|-
TGCAGCGTGGGACAAAACACTGAAGCTTTCTTT
CSVGQNTEAFF
>TRBJ2-2|TRBV7-2|many|-
TGTGCCAGCGGCCACAGGAGAAACACCGGGGAGCTGTTTTTT
CASGHRRNTGELFF
>TRBJ2-1|TRBV3-1|-|TRBD2
TGTGCCAGCAGCTCCCTTCTAGCGGGAGCCTACAATGAGCAGTTCTTC
CASSSLLAGAYNEQFF
>TRBJ2-3|TRBV29-1|few|-
TGCAGCGTCGCCCCTCCCAGGGGAGGCACAGATACGCAGTATTTT
CSVAPPRGGTDTQYF
>TRBJ2-7|TRBV29-1|many|-
TGCAGCGTTGCCGAGTGGTCACGGAGCTCCTACGAGCAGTACTTC
CSVAEWSRSSYEQYF
>TRBJ2-7|TRBV12-5|few|-
TGTGCTAGTGGTTTGACTTCTATAGGAAACTCCTACGAGCAGTACTTC
CASGLTSIGNSYEQYF
>TRBJ2-5|TRBV5-6|-|-
TGTGCCAGCAGCTTGTCGTATGGGGGCATTTACCAAGAGACCCAGTACTTC
CASSLSYGGIYQETQYF
>TRBJ2-7|TRBV10-3|-|-
TGTGCCATCAGGATCTACGAGCAGTACTTC
CAIRIYEQYF
>TRBJ2-1|TRBV6-6|few|TRBD2
TGTGCCAGCAGTTACTCCCCTTTGGCGGGGGGGCTGGATGAGCAGTTCTTC
CASSYSPLAGGLDEQFF
>TRBJ2-1|TRBV18|many|-
TGTGCCAGCTCACCGTACTCCGCGGTGTCTAGCAACAATGAGCAGTTCTTC
CASSPYSAVSSNNEQFF
>TRBJ2-5|TRBV20-1|many|-
TGCAGTGCTAGGAGACTCCCCGGAACCCAAGAGACCCAGTACTTC
CSARRLPGTQETQYF
>TRBJ2-7|TRBV3-1|many|TRBD1
TGTGCCAGCAGCCAAGCCCGGACAGGGTTTGGACCCTACGAGCAGTACTTC
CASSQARTGFGPYEQYF
>TRBJ2-5|TRBV28|many|TRBD2
TGTGCCAGCAGTTTGCTCCACCAGACTAGCGGGAAGACCCAGTACTTC
CASSLLHQTSGKTQYF
>TRBJ2-1|TRBV11-2|many|-
TGTGCCAGCAGCGACCCGGGGGCGGGGGATCAGTTCTTC
CASSDPGAGDQFF
>TRBJ2-1|TRBV6-6|many|-
TGTGCCAGCAGTCCCCCGGCAGGGTACAATGAGCAGTTCTTC
CASSPPAGYNEQFF
>TRBJ1-1|TRBV19|many|-
TGTGCCAGTAGTCCCGGGTCAGGGGACATGAACACTGAAGCTTTCTTT
CASSPGSGDMNTEAFF
>TRBJ1-1|TRBV6-2/TRBV6-3|-|-
TGTGCCAGCAGTCTACAGGGCGAAGAATTAGGATACATGAACACTGAAGCTTTCTTT
CASSLQGEELGYMNTEAFF
>TRBJ2-7|TRBV18|many|TRBD2
TGTGCCAGCTCACCAAGGACTAGCGGGAGTTCGTCTAGGGAGCAGTACTTC
CASSPRTSGSSSREQYF
>TRBJ2-5|TRBV19|many|TRBD2
TGTGCCAGTAGTTCAAGACTAGCGGGAGTGCAGGAGACCCAGTACTTC
CASSSRLAGVQETQYF
>TRBJ1-3|TRBV5-5|-|TRBD1
TGTGCCAGCAGCTTCCTACCTACTCCGGGACAGCTCCTCTCTGGAAACACCATATATTTT
CASSFLPTPGQLLSGNTIYF
>TRBJ2-7|TRBV5-1|many|-
TGCGCCAGCAGCCGTGACAGGTCCTACGAGCAGTACTTC
CASSRDRSYEQYF
>TRBJ2-7|TRBV20-1|many|TRBD2
TGCAGTGCTAGAGGGCCTTATCGGGAGGGCCGGTACGAGCAGTACTTC
CSARGPYREGRYEQYF
>TRBJ1-4|TRBV12-3/TRBV12-4|many|-
TGTGCCAGCAGTTTTGGGCAGGGCGTGGGTAATGAAAAACTGTTTTTT
CASSFGQGVGNEKLFF
>TRBJ1-3|TRBV29-1|-|TRBD1
TGCAGCGTATCGGGACAGACTCCTGGAAACACCATATATTTT
CSVSGQTPGNTIYF
>TRBJ2-3|TRBV20-1|few|TRBD2
TGCAGTGCTAGAGATGGGACTAGCGGGGCTACGTTTAGCACAGATACGCAGTATTTT
CSARDGTSGATFSTDTQYF